This T cell receptor (beta chain) was identified during a study of blood T cell repertoires in COVID-19. The CDR3 has 15 residues. CDR1 is KGHSH and CDR2 is LQKENI in the germline V gene. The trim removed 2 bases at V and 7 bases at J, leaving 8 bases unmatched. Here immunoSEQ multiplex PCR was the method, and the copy in TCRdb shows in-frame clones only, minus some. The sample records about 150,000 clones, approximately 79% being singletons. The receptor comes from a woman in her 70s in a cohort exposed to, infected with or recovered from COVID-19 (not recorded which). This chain links TRBV18 with TRBJ2-1; TRBD2 agrees at 7 bases. The sequenced material came from PBMCs or T cells enriched from blood (not recorded which). The CDR3 protein is CASSPRLAGGNEQFF. The CDR3 DNA reads TGTGCCAGCTCACCAAGACTAGCTGGAGGGAATGAGCAGTTCTTC.